This TCR beta chain was recovered during a study of T cell repertoires in cytomegalovirus infection. MiXCR, run by TCRdb on the reads, gives a single entry per CDR3 protein. The table has more than 400,000 distinct CDR3 sequences, 26% seen once. This clonotype came up a few times. Antigen: not known. Study-wide results and limits: Summed frequency of public TCR beta families distinguished CMV carriers with the relevant HLA. What dominated the ex vivo response were HLA-C-restricted CMV-specific TCR beta clonotypes.

The source of this sequence is a human donor in good health (CMV status not recorded). Some clones in this sample may be carry-over from other donors' samples. Sequencing used PBMCs.

CDR3 DNA sequence: TGTGCCAGCAGGCTAGCGGGGGGCTCCTACGAGCAGTACTTC. It specifies CASRLAGGSYEQYF. The chain has TRBV6-6 and TRBJ2-7; the match to TRBD2 covers 11 bases. J was trimmed by 0 bases and V by 6 bases; bases with no gene match: 1. The length of the CDR3 is 14 residues. The germline CDR1 and CDR2 sequences are MNHNY and SVGAGI (reference sequence).